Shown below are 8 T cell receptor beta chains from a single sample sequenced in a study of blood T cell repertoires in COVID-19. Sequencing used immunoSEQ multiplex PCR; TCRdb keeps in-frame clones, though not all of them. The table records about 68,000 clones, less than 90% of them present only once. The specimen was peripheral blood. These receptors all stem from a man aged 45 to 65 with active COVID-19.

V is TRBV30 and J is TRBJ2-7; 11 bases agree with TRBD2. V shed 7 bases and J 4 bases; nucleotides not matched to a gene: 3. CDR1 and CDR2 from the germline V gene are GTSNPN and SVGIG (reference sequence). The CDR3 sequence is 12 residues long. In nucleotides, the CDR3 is TGTGCCTCCTCTAGCGGGAGGTACGAGCAGTACTTC. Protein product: CASSSGRYEQYF.

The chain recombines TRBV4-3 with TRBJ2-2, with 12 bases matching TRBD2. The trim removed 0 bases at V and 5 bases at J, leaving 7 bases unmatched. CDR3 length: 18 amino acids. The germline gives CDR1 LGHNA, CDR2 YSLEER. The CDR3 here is CASSQEAGLAGRTGELFF. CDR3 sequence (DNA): TGCGCCAGCAGCCAAGAGGCCGGACTAGCGGGGAGAACCGGGGAGCTGTTTTTT.

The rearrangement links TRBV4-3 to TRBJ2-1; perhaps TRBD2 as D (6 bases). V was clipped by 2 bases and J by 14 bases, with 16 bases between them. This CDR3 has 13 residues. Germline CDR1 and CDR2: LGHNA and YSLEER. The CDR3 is CASSQYPGPGEFF. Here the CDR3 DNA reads TGCGCCAGCAGCCAATACCCGGGACCGGGGGAGTTCTTC.

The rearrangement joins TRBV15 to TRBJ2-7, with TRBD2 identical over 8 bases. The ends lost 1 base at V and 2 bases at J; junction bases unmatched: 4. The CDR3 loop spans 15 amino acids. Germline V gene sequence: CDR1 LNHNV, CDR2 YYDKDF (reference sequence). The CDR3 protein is CATSRAPAGAYEQYF. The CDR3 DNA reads TGTGCCACCAGCAGAGCTCCAGCGGGGGCCTACGAGCAGTACTTC.

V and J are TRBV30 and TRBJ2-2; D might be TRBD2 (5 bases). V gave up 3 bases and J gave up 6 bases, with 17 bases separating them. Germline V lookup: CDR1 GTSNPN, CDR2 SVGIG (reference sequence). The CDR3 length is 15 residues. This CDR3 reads CAWSAGRSYAGELFF. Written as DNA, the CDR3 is TGTGCCTGGAGCGCGGGCCGCTCATATGCCGGGGAGCTGTTTTTT.

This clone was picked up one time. The CDR3 spells CATSRGLAGGPNEQFF. The CDR3 bases are TGTGCCACCAGCAGAGGGCTAGCGGGAGGGCCCAATGAGCAGTTCTTC. This chain uses TRBV15 with TRBJ2-1; 12 positions agree with TRBD2. Germline values: CDR1 LNHNV, CDR2 YYDKDF (reference sequence). Trimming took 1 base from V and 6 from J; bases not matched to a gene: 4. The CDR3 is 16 amino acids.

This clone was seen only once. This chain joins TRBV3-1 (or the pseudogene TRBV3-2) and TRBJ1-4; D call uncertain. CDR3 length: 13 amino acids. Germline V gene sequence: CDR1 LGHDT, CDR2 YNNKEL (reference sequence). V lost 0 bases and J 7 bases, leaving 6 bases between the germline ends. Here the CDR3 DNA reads TGTGCCAGCAGCCAAGAATACGGTGAAAAACTGTTTTTT. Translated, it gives CASSQEYGEKLFF.

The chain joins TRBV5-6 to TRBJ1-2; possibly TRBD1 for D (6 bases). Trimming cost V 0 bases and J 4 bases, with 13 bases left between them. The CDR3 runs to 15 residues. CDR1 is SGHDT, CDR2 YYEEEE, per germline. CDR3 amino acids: CASSLAWGHLYGYTF. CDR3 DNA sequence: TGTGCCAGCAGCTTGGCTTGGGGGCATCTCTATGGCTACACCTTC.